This T cell receptor (beta chain) emerged from a study of T cells in tuberculosis (dated by TCRdb to the late 2010s). For the wider study: To characterize T cells specific for the mycobacterial lipid antigen glucose monomycolate (GMM), the study used CD1B tetramers together with high-throughput TCR immunosequencing. IGRA-negative adolescents, IGRA-positive adolescents with latent tuberculosis and adults with active tuberculosis, about 9 per group, were compared in a South African clinical cohort.

The V and J ends are trimmed by 1 base and 2 bases, leaving 11 bases between them. CDR1 SGHAT and CDR2 FQDESV are derived from the germline V gene (reference sequence). Including the terminal cysteine and phenylalanine, the CDR3 comprises 15 residues. Only the CDR3 part of the read is kept: 45 bases, read in frame from the first base. This clone was recorded once. Its antigen remains undetermined. No much larger clonotype is one base removed from it; base qualities were not supplied. TCR libraries were generated with the immunoSEQ multiplex PCR assay, using TCR-beta and/or TCR-alpha/delta assays for each sample. Amplified TCR libraries were sequenced on the Illumina high-throughput platform. The authors' analysis ran thus. Clustering and dimensionality reduction relied on pairwise TCRdist distances among GMM-specific receptors from T cells that were either sorted ex vivo or expanded in vitro. Each clinical repertoire was scored by mean NN-distance, the average TCRdist to the nearest 10% of tetramer-positive reference sequences. GEM TCR motif frequency was computed as the fraction of unique TCRs matching known GEM sequences by V/J usage and CDR3 length. Linear discriminant analysis with leave-one-out cross-validation, implemented in scikit-learn, was used to classify active tuberculosis. TCRdb took this table from immuneACCESS and kept in-frame rearrangements with V and J called. Such tables lack part of the clones; where checked against another copy, unresolved V genes explain under half of the gap, and the rest is unexplained. The D gene and trimming were derived from the DNA, and the V and J assignments and clone size from that table. In this sample the table shows 25,000 to 35,000 clones, roughly 95% of which occur a single time. The top ten hold about 2.2% of the sample.

Study-level results and caveats: Using GEM motif frequencies, a classifier achieved 70% accuracy, whereas a classifier built on the diverse GMM-specific repertoire got to under 90% accuracy (AUROC around 0.89). Which clinical samples got chosen depended on the availability of cryopreserved specimens, and the active tuberculosis cases were adults, whereas the controls were adolescents. The smaller NN-distances in active tuberculosis patients were driven in part by shorter CDR3-alpha lengths, while the difference seen for TCR-beta was not statistically significant. Compared with IGRA-negative controls, TCR-alpha repertoires from active tuberculosis had smaller mean NN-distances to GMM-specific TCRs, which suggests that these TCRs underwent clonal expansion.

At study entry, adolescents were screened for latent tuberculosis infection by tuberculin skin test and QuantiFERON-TB GOLD In-Tube IGRA. Unsorted cryopreserved PBMC were immunosequenced, covering on average approximately 100,000 T cells per clinical donor. Eleven high schools in the Worcester region of the Western Cape, South Africa, served as enrollment sites for adolescents aged 12 to 18 years. Roughly ten M. tuberculosis-infected adolescents and roughly ten uninfected adolescents were selected, with the two groups matched for age and sex. PBMC from adolescents were isolated by density centrifugation from freshly drawn heparinized blood and then cryopreserved.

The material sequenced was PBMCs. Here the chain combines TRBV11-1 and TRBJ1-1; the best D guess is TRBD1, with 6 bases matching. This TCR came from a donor between 10 and 29 years old with latent tuberculosis or without tuberculosis infection. The DNA sequence is as follows: TGTGCCAGCAGCTTAGGGCAGGGGTATAACACTGAAGCTTTCTTT. Translation gives CASSLGQGYNTEAFF.